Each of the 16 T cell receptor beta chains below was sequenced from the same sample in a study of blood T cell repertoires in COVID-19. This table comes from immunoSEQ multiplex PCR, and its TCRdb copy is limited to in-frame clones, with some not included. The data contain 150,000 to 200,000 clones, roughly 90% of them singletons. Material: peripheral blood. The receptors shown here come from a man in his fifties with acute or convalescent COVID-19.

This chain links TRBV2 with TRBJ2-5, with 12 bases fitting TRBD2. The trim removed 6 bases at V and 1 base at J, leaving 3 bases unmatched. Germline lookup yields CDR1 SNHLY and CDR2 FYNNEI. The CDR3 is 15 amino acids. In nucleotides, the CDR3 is TGTGCCAGCAGCCCTAGCGGGGGGGTCCAAGAGACCCAGTACTTC. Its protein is CASSPSGGVQETQYF. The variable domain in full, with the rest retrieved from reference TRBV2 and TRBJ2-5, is EPEVTQTPSHQVTQMGQEVILRCVPISNHLYFYWYRQILGQKVEFLVSFYNNEISEKSEIFDDQFSVERPDGSNFTLKIRSTKLEDSAMYFCASSPSGGVQETQYFGPGTRLLVL.

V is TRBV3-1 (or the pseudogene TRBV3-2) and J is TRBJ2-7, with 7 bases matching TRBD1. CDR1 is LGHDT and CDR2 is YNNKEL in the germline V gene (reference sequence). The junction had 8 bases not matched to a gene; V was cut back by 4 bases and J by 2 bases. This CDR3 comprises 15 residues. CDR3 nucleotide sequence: TGTGCCAGCAGCCCTCCCCGGGACAGAGCCTACGAGCAGTACTTC. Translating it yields CASSPPRDRAYEQYF.

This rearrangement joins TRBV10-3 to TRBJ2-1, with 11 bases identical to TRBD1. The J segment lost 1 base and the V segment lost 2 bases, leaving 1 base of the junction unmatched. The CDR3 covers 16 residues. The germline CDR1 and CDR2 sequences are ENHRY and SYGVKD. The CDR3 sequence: CAISEGTGGSYNEQFF. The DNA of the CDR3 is TGTGCCATCAGTGAGGGGACAGGGGGATCCTACAATGAGCAGTTCTTC.

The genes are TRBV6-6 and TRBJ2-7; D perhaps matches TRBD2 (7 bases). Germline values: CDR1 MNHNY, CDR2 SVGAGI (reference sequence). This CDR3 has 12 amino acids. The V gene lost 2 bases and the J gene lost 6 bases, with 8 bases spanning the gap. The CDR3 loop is CASSYRGAEQYV. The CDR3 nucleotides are TGTGCCAGCAGTTACCGGGGGGCCGAGCAGTACGTC.

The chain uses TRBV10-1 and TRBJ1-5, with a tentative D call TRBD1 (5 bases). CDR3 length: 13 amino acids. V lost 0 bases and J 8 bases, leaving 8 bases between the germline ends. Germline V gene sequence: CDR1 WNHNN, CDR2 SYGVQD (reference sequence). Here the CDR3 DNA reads TGCGCCAGCAGTGAGTCCGGGGGAAAGCCCCAGCATTTT. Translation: CASSESGGKPQHF.

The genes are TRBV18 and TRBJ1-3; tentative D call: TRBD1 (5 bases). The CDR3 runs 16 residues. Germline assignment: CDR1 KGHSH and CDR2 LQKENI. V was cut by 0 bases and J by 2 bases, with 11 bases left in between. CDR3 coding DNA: TGTGCCAGCTCACCACCGCAGGGATTCACTGGAAACACCATATATTTT. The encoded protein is CASSPPQGFTGNTIYF.

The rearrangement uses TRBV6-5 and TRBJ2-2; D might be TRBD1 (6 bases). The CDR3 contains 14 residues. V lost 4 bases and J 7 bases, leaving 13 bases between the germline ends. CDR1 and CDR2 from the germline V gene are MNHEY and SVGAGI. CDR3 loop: CASSFTGSGGELFF. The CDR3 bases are TGTGCCAGCAGTTTTACAGGGTCGGGCGGGGAGCTGTTTTTT.

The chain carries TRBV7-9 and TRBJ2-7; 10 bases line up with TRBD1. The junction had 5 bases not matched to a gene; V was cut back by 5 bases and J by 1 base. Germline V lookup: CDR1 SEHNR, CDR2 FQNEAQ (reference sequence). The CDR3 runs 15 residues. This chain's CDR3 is CASSQGQGLSYEQYV. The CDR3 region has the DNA TGTGCCAGCAGCCAGGGACAGGGGTTGTCCTACGAGCAGTACGTC.

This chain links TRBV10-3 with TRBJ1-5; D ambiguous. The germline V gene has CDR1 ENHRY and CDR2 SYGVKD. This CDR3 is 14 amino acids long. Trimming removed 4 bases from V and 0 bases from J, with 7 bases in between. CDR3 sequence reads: CAISGSLSNQPQHF. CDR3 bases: TGTGCCATCAGTGGTAGCCTTAGCAATCAGCCCCAGCATTTT.

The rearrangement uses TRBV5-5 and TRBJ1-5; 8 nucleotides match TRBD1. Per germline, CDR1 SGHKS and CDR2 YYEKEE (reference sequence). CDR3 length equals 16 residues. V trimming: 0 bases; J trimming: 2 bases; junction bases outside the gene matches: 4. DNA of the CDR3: TGTGCCAGCAGCTTGGTATCGGGACAGGGCAATCAGCCCCAGCATTTT. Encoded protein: CASSLVSGQGNQPQHF.

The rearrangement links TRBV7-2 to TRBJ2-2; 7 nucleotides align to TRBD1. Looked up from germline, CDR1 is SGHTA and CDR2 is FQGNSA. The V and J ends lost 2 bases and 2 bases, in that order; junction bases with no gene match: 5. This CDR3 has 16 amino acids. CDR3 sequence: CASSLSYRGNTGELFF. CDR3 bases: TGTGCCAGCAGCTTAAGCTACAGGGGTAACACCGGGGAGCTGTTTTTT.

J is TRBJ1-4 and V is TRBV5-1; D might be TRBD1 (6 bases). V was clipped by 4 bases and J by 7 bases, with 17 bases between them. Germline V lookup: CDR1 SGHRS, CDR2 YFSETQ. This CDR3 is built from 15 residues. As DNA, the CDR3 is TGCGCCAGCAGCCTGTGGGGGGGCTTTGGTGAAAAACTGTTTTTT. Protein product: CASSLWGGFGEKLFF.

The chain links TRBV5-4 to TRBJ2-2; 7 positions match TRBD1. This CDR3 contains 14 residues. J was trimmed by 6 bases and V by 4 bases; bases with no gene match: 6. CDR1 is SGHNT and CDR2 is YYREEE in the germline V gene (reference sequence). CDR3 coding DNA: TGTGCCAGCAGCCCTGACAGGGTATCCGGGGAGCTGTTTTTT. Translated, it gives CASSPDRVSGELFF. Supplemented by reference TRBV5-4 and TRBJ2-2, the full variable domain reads ETGVTQSPTHLIKTRGQQVTLRCSSQSGHNTVSWYQQALGQGPQFIFQYYREEENGRGNFPPRFSGLQFPNYSSELNVNALELDDSALYLCASSPDRVSGELFFGEGSRLTVL.

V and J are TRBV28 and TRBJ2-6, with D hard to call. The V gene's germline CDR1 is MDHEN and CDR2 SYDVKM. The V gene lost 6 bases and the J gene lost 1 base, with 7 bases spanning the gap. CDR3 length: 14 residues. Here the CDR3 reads CASRSASGANVLTF. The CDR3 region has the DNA TGTGCCAGCAGGTCCGCGTCTGGGGCCAACGTCCTGACTTTC.

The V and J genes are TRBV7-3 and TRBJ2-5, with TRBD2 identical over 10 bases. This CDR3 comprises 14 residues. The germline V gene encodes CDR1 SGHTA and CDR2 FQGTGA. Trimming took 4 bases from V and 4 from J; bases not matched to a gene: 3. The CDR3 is CASSSIAGGETQYF. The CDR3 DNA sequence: TGTGCCAGCAGCTCTATAGCGGGGGGAGAGACCCAGTACTTC.

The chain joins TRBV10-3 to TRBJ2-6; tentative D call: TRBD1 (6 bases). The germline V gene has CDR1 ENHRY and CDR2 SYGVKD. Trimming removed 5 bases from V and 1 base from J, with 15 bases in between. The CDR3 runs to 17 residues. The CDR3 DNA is TGTGCCATCAGTAGGACAGTCCCATCTTCTGGGGCCAACGTCCTGACTTTC. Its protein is CAISRTVPSSGANVLTF.